This passage covers 5 T cell receptor beta chains from one sample sequenced in a study of sequential checkpoint blockade in melanoma. Measured with immunoSEQ multiplex PCR; TCRdb has only the in-frame clones, and not every one. The sample lists about 2,500 clones, under 25% seen once, with 15% to 20% in the top ten. The treatment is: randomized to nivolumab then ipilimumab (arm A) or the reverse (arm B). This material consisted of tumor tissue (inferred from file names), taken from a patient given nivolumab and ipilimumab in sequence. The receptor set was obtained from a human donor with melanoma.

This clone rates as medium-sized. This rearrangement joins TRBV6-8 to TRBJ1-2; D gene ambiguous. CDR1 and CDR2 from the germline V gene are MNHGY and SAAAGT. Trimming shortened V by 6 bases and J by 4 bases, and 15 bases separated the two germline ends. The CDR3 is made up of 14 amino acids. CDR3 loop: CASRKEWPSYGYTF. In nucleotides, the CDR3 is TGTGCCAGCAGGAAAGAGTGGCCTAGCTATGGCTACACCTTC.

By proportion, this clone is medium-sized. The chain has TRBV11-3 and TRBJ2-1; no reliable D call. The CDR3 runs to 16 residues. The V end lost 3 bases, the J end lost 0 bases, and 12 bases lay between the germline ends. Germline V gives CDR1 SGHNT, CDR2 YENEEA. CDR3 sequence (DNA): TGTGCCAGCAGCTTGGTTATTAGCAGCTCCTACAATGAGCAGTTCTTC. Its translation is CASSLVISSSYNEQFF.

This clone was detected only a few times. The chain carries TRBV28 and TRBJ1-4; the match to TRBD1 covers 7 bases. After removal of 1 base from V and 4 bases from J, the junction contained 6 bases not matched to a gene. CDR3 length: 16 amino acids. The V gene's germline CDR1 is MDHEN and CDR2 SYDVKM. CDR3 sequence reads: CASSLFAGQNNEKLFF. CDR3 nucleotide sequence: TGTGCCAGCAGTTTATTCGCGGGACAGAATAATGAAAAACTGTTTTTT.

The chain recombines TRBV5-1 with TRBJ2-1, with 11 bases matching TRBD2. The CDR3 runs to 14 residues. V shed 5 bases and J 8 bases; nucleotides not matched to a gene: 6. The germline V gene encodes CDR1 SGHRS and CDR2 YFSETQ. The CDR3 coding sequence is TGCGCCAGCAGTCCACTAGCGGGAGAGGATGAGCAGTTCTTC. Translation gives CASSPLAGEDEQFF.

The V and J genes are TRBV18 and TRBJ2-1, with TRBD2 matching 13 bases. The CDR3 extends over 14 amino acids. Germline lookup yields CDR1 KGHSH and CDR2 LQKENI. Trimming took 6 bases from V and 7 from J; bases not matched to a gene: 3. The CDR3 reads CASSPGLAGNEQFF. In DNA, the CDR3 is TGTGCCAGCTCGCCGGGACTAGCGGGAAATGAGCAGTTCTTC.